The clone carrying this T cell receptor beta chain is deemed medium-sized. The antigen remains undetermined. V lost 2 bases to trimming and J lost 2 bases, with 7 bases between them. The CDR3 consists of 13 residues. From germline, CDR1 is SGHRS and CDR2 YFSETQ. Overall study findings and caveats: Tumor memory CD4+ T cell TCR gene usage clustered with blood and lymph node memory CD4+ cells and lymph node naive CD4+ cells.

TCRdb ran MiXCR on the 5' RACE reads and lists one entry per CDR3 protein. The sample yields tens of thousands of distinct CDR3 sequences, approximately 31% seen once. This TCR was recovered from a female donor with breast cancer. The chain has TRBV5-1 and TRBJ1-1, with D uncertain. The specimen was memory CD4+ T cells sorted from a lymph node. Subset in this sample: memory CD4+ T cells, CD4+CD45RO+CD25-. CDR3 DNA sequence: TGCGCCAGCAGCTTAGGAAGCAACACTGAAGCTTTCTTT. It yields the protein CASSLGSNTEAFF.